This TCR beta chain was documented in a study of metastatic and nonmetastatic thyroid tumors. Turning to the study itself: It was across blood and tumor or nodule tissue from malignant and benign thyroid patients that repertoires were compared. Points from the study as a whole: According to reports, the diversity of TCR beta was significantly higher in malignant thyroid tumors than in benign nodules, and this held in both blood and tumor samples.

In the source study's methods: A distant-metastasis classifier for papillary thyroid cancer was built using CDR3 differences across clinicopathological groups. TCRdb reassembled clones from the PCR reads with MiXCR. The V and J calls were not made by the authors but by TCRdb's processing. The sample carries around 15,000 clones, 25% to 35% recorded once. The entire patient cohort was treatment-naive prior to thyroid surgery. In this sample, this clone turned up many times. What it binds is unknown. Germline-derived CDR1 and CDR2 are PRHDT and FYEKMQ (reference sequence). V dropped 3 bases and J dropped 3 bases, with 9 bases sitting between them. There are 15 residues in the CDR3.

The source of this sequence is a female donor with papillary thyroid cancer or a benign thyroid nodule (not recorded which). Some clones in this sample may be carry-over from other donors' samples. The V gene is TRBV13, the J gene TRBJ1-6; D is ambiguous. The sequencing sample was made of blood. The CDR3 DNA sequence: TGTGCCAGCAGCTTGGGGATGGGCTATAATTCACCCCTCCACTTT. Residues: CASSLGMGYNSPLHF.